This TCR beta chain is from a study of shared clonotypes between healthy human individuals (dated by TCRdb to about 2020). For the study in its entirety: The cohort included three men and two women between 18 and 49 years of age. Leukapheresis yielded between about 0.85 and 9 billion PBMCs per donor. To increase sequencing depth and limit assay-specific biases, different laboratories used diverse techniques to prepare libraries and sequence TCR repertoires. Per donor, three plates each were used for CD4 naive and CD4 memory, two for CD8 naive, and one for CD8 memory. To estimate repertoire size and how much clonotype sharing occurs between individuals, the study deeply sequenced the blood TCR repertoires of about five healthy adults. The study at large found these results: Because the study included only a small number of donors, the genetic and exposure-history diversity represented was limited. Compared with non-shared clonotypes, clonotypes shared by all four sorted-subset donors had higher generation probabilities. Based on pairwise subsampling, the degree of clonotype sharing among donors was expected to be affected by sequencing depth. Estimated clonotype richness was generally larger for naive than for memory subsets. Only blood was sampled, and tissue TCR repertoires likely differ from those in blood. Even with the large sequencing depth, rarefaction of the sorted-subset datasets indicated that sequencing was incomplete. Sharing across several donors was observed for about 5% of naive CD4, around 3.5% of naive CD8, 2% to 2.5% of memory CD4, and roughly 0.4% of memory CD8 clonotypes.

CD8 naive samples were obtained by positive selection for CCR7 among CD45RO-negative cells, yielding a CD45RA+CCR7+ population from which TemRA cells were excluded. The donors were healthy, HIV-negative adults who had no recently reported acute infections or vaccinations. Only Caucasian adults living in Nashville, Tennessee, USA were represented among the donors. Blood was obtained by leukapheresis, after which PBMCs were separated by Ficoll-Histopaque density gradient centrifugation and cryopreserved in liquid nitrogen vapor phase. Analytical flow cytometry was used to check the purity and quantity of every magnetically sorted T cell population. Genomic DNA was isolated from each sorted fraction and quantified by UV absorbance on a Nanodrop 2000c. Using the deep immunoSEQ assay, TCR CDR3 regions were amplified from genomic DNA by multiplex PCR. Extracted genomic DNA from each cell subset was spread evenly across all wells of several immunoSEQ 96-well plates, with each plate serving as a replicate. For sorted subsets, each replicate PCR was loaded with roughly 200 ng genomic DNA, equivalent to about 30,000 T cell genomes. The purified libraries were quantified using a Qubit 3.0 fluorometer, sized with a Bioanalyzer 2100, and then quantified again using the KAPA Library Quantification kit. Every immunoSEQ 96-well plate was sequenced on a dedicated single-read 150-cycle Illumina NextSeq 550 flow cell. In the original analysis: Because the immunoSEQ output held only junctional sequences and lacked quality scores, the filtering could not match the filtering applied to full-length reads. To assign V/J genes and CDR3, sequences were annotated using PyIR, a Python wrapper for IgBLAST v1.9, with IMGT germline references. Reads were filtered out if the reads had weak V/J assignments (E-value above 1e-6), no CDR3, stop codons, out-of-frame junctions, or ambiguous translated residues. V3J clonotypes were defined as sequences sharing an identical inferred V gene, J gene, and CDR3 amino acid sequence. To compute the percentage overlap between repertoires, the number of shared unique clonotypes was divided by the size of the smaller repertoire. Repertoire richness was assessed with RTK rarefaction, the Chao1 estimator, and Recon v2.1 estimates of unobserved clonotypes. Generation probabilities were computed with OLGA for all TCRbeta clonotypes obtained by the gDNA method from several donors. Held by TCRdb, this immuneACCESS table contains in-frame sequences only and omits some clones. Under half of the omission traces to an unresolved V gene where checked; the cause of the rest is unknown. The V and J calls and clone size were taken over from that table, and D and trimming were inferred from the DNA. Present in this sample are roughly 890,000 clones, approximately 92% of which were seen just once. Less than 25% of the sample is in the top ten clones.

The CDR3 contains 12 residues, cysteine and phenylalanine counted. Only the CDR3 DNA is retained, 36 bases long and in frame from the first base. For CDR1 and CDR2, the germline V gene (reference sequence) lists SGHNT and YYREEE. A distance of 9 bases separates the germline ends of V and J, which lose 1 base and 10 bases respectively. This clone came up once. No cognate antigen has been identified for it. There are no base qualities to consult, and no much larger clone falls within one base. The V gene is TRBV5-4 and the J gene is TRBJ1-5, with no confidently assigned D gene. Sequenced: naive CD8+ T cells sorted from blood. The cell subset or site label here, explained by the study, means: CD45RA+CCR7+. The sequence was obtained from a man younger than 45 in good health. The DNA is as follows: TGTGCCAGCAGCTTGTATCCGGGACCCCAGCATTTT. Translation gives CASSLYPGPQHF.